The clone carrying this T cell receptor (beta chain) has a handful of counts. Its antigen is unknown. This record belongs to a study of T cell responses to AZD1222 COVID-19 vaccine. Study-wide points: Only 5 to 7 AZD1222 recipients were seropositive at baseline.

Germline V CDR1 and CDR2: SGHRS, YFSETQ. Trimming took 0 bases from V and 4 from J, leaving 7 bases between them. The CDR3 runs to 13 residues. Clones were read by immunoSEQ multiplex PCR, and TCRdb kept only the in-frame ones, dropping some. Here the sample spans about 80,000 clones, approximately 85% being singletons. The sequence was obtained from an adult who received the AZD1222 COVID-19 vaccine. This rearrangement joins TRBV5-1 to TRBJ1-2; D is perhaps TRBD1 (5 bases). The sample in question was peripheral blood, obtained 28 days after the second AZD1222 dose. CDR3 sequence: CASSLEGTYGYTF. DNA for the CDR3: TGCGCCAGCAGCTTGGAAGGGACCTATGGCTACACCTTC.